This is a list of T cell receptor beta chains from one sample in a study of vaccination and CD4 T cells after COVID-19. These receptors are not linked to any known antigen. MiXCR, run by TCRdb on the PCR reads, gives a single entry per CDR3 protein. The data hold about 4,400 distinct CDR3 sequences, with less than 45% observed a single time. This material consisted of CD4+ T cells from blood, cultured in vitro, taken after SARS-CoV-2 vaccination. These receptors were obtained from a human donor who had recovered from COVID-19. Each CDR3 is given with its conserved first and last residue. D genes are given only for firm matches. Some rows mark clone size as missing; the rest say once, few, many or name a class of expanded clone.

V gene	D gene	clone size	J gene	CDR3 DNA	CDR3 protein
TRBV19	-	-	TRBJ1-1	TGTGCCTTAGTTGGGGGCAGACAAGCTTTCTTT	CALVGGRQAFF
TRBV20-1	TRBD2	-	TRBJ2-2	TGCAGTGCGATCCCGGGGGGGAACACCGGGGAGCTGTTTTTT	CSAIPGGNTGELFF
TRBV6-1	-	few	TRBJ1-5	TGTGCCAGCAGTACCCGGGAGGATCAGCCCCAGCATTTT	CASSTREDQPQHF
TRBV7-9	TRBD2	-	TRBJ2-3	TGTGCCAGCAGCCTTGAGCGGGGGAGCACAGATACGCAGTATTTT	CASSLERGSTDTQYF
TRBV7-8	-	-	TRBJ2-5	TGTGCCAGCAGCTCGTACCGGGATCCCATGGGGACCCAGTACTTC	CASSSYRDPMGTQYF
TRBV7-2	TRBD2	once	TRBJ2-3	TGTGCCAGCAGCTTAGGCGGGAGTCTAGCGGGGGGTACAGATACGCAGTATTTT	CASSLGGSLAGGTDTQYF
TRBV7-9	TRBD2	-	TRBJ2-7	TGTGCCAGCAGCGATGGGACTAGCGGGGTCTCGTACGAGCAGTACTTC	CASSDGTSGVSYEQYF
TRBV2	-	few	TRBJ1-2	TGTGCCAGCAGTGAAGGTCCAGGCCCTAACTATGGCTACACCTTC	CASSEGPGPNYGYTF
TRBV6-2/TRBV6-3	TRBD1	-	TRBJ2-2	TGTGCCAGCTCCCGACAGGGAGAGACCGGGGAGCTGTTTTTT	CASSRQGETGELFF
TRBV20-1	-	few	TRBJ1-2	TGCAGTGCTAGAGACCCCGGATTACAGGTTTCGAATGGCTACACCTTC	CSARDPGLQVSNGYTF
TRBV20-1	-	few	TRBJ2-3	TGCAGTGCTAGACCGTTAGGACTTAGCACAGATACGCAGTATTTT	CSARPLGLSTDTQYF
TRBV7-3	-	few	TRBJ2-2	TGTGCCAGCAGCTTAAGTGGGGCATTCGGGGAGCTGTTTTTT	CASSLSGAFGELFF
TRBV7-2	-	-	TRBJ1-1	TGTGCCAGCAGCCGACAGGAGAACACTGAAGCTTTCTTT	CASSRQENTEAFF
TRBV20-1	TRBD1	-	TRBJ2-7	TGCAGTGCTAGACCTGGGACAGGGGAGTACGAGCAGTACTTC	CSARPGTGEYEQYF
TRBV18	TRBD1	-	TRBJ2-7	TGTGCCAGCTCACAGACAGGGGGGATCTACGAGCAGTACTTC	CASSQTGGIYEQYF
TRBV2	-	few	TRBJ1-5	TGTGCCAGCAGTGAGGCAAGGGGTAACAATCAGCCCCAGCATTTT	CASSEARGNNQPQHF
TRBV19	-	-	TRBJ2-7	TGTGCCAGTAGTATAGAAGGCGCCGGATACGAGCAGTACTTC	CASSIEGAGYEQYF
TRBV19	-	-	TRBJ2-1	TGTGCCAGTAGTACATGGCCCGTTGGGCAGTTCTTC	CASSTWPVGQFF
TRBV7-2	TRBD2	few	TRBJ2-5	TGTGCCAGCAGCACCGGGGGGGCCATAGAGACCCAGTACTTC	CASSTGGAIETQYF
TRBV5-6	TRBD1	-	TRBJ1-2	TGTGCCAGCAGCGGGAGGACAGGGGGAATTAGTGGCTACACCTTC	CASSGRTGGISGYTF
TRBV28	-	few	TRBJ1-2	TGTGCCAGCAGTTTAGCAGTAGGGGGCTACACCTTC	CASSLAVGGYTF
TRBV20-1	-	few	TRBJ1-5	TGCAGTGCTAGAGATGCCGCGACGCGGCCCCAGCATTTT	CSARDAATRPQHF
TRBV9	TRBD1	few	TRBJ1-1	TGTGCCAGCAGCGTAGGTTCGGCAGGGGGCACTGAAGCTTTCTTT	CASSVGSAGGTEAFF
TRBV3-1	-	once	TRBJ2-7	TGTGCCAGCAGCCAGGTGGAGGGGAGCGAGCAGTACTTC	CASSQVEGSEQYF
TRBV29-1	TRBD1	-	TRBJ2-7	TGCAGCGTTGAAGGAACAGGGGATTGGAGCTCCTACGAGCAGTACTTC	CSVEGTGDWSSYEQYF
TRBV4-1	-	few	TRBJ1-3	TGCGCCAGCAGCCTTCCCGACTGGGAGCCTGCGGGAAACACCATATATTTT	CASSLPDWEPAGNTIYF
TRBV7-3	TRBD2	once	TRBJ2-1	TGTGCCAGCAGCCCTGGACTAGCGGGAGGAAATGAGCAGTTCTTC	CASSPGLAGGNEQFF
TRBV4-2	-	few	TRBJ2-1	TGTGCCAGCAGCCAAGATGAGATGGTCTACAATGAGCAGTTCTTC	CASSQDEMVYNEQFF
TRBV7-6	TRBD1	-	TRBJ2-3	TGTGCTAGCAGCTTAACAGGGGGCGCAGATACGCAGTATTTT	CASSLTGGADTQYF
TRBV28	-	-	TRBJ2-3	TGTGCCACAGGGCCGGAGGGGGCCACAGATACGCAGTATTTT	CATGPEGATDTQYF
TRBV6-1	-	once	TRBJ2-3	TGTGCCAGCAGCCCATTTCTGGGCGGCACAGATACGCAGTATTTT	CASSPFLGGTDTQYF
TRBV7-2	-	-	TRBJ1-6	TGTGCCAGCACCCTAAATCCGGGACCGGGGAATTCACCCCTCCACTTT	CASTLNPGPGNSPLHF
TRBV20-1	-	medium-sized	TRBJ1-2	TGCAGTGCTAGCGGACAGACCTATGGCTACACCTTC	CSASGQTYGYTF
TRBV11-3	-	few	TRBJ1-1	TGTGCCAGCAGCTTAGTGTCAGGCACCCAAGCTTTCTTT	CASSLVSGTQAFF
TRBV7-2	-	few	TRBJ1-3	TGTGCCAGCAGCCAACAGGCTCACTCTGGAAACACCATATATTTT	CASSQQAHSGNTIYF
TRBV5-6	-	-	TRBJ2-7	TGTGCCAGCAGCGGTGACAGAAGCGGCGAGCAGTACTTC	CASSGDRSGEQYF
TRBV5-4	TRBD1	-	TRBJ2-1	TGTGCCAGCAGCCTGACAGGGGGCAATGAGCAGTTCTTC	CASSLTGGNEQFF
TRBV18	-	-	TRBJ1-1	TGTGCCAGCTCACCGAGGGGCGGGGAGGAAGCTTTCTTT	CASSPRGGEEAFF
TRBV4-3	TRBD1	-	TRBJ1-2	TGCGCCAGCAGCCAAGATATCGGACAGGCGTATGGCTACACCTTC	CASSQDIGQAYGYTF
TRBV20-1	TRBD2	few	TRBJ2-5	TGCAGTGCGGGGCCTAGCGGGGACATGGAAGAGACCCAGTACTTC	CSAGPSGDMEETQYF
TRBV19	TRBD1	medium-sized	TRBJ1-1	TGCGCCCCGACAGGGGGGGAAAACACTGAAGCTTTCTTT	CAPTGGENTEAFF